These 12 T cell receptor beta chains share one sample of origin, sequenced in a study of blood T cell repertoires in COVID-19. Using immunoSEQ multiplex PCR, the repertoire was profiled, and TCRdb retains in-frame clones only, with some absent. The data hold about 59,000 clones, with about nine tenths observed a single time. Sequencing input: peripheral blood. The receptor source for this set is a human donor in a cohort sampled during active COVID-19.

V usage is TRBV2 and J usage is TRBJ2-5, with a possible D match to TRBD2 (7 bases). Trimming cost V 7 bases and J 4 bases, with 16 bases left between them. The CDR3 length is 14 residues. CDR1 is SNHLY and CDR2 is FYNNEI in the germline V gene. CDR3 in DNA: TGTGCCAGCAACCGGGGGGCCCCGGGAGAGACCCAGTACTTC. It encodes CASNRGAPGETQYF.

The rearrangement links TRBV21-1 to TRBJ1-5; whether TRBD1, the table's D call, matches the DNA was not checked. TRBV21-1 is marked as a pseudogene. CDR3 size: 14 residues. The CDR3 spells CASSKRQGNQPQHF. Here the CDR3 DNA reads TGTGCCAGCAGCAAGCGACAGGGTAATCAGCCCCAGCATTTT.

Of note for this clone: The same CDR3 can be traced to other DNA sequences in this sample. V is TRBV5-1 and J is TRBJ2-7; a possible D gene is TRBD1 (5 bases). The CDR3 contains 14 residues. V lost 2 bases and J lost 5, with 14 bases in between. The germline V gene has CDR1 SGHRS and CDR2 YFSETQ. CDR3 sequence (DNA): TGCGCCAGCAGCTTCGGGCAGGGCGGCCACGAGCAGTACTTC. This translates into CASSFGQGGHEQYF. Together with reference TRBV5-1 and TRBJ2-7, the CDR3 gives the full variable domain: KAGVTQTPRYLIKTRGQQVTLSCSPISGHRSVSWYQQTPGQGLQFLFEYFSETQRNKGNFPGRFSGRQFSNSRSEMNVSTLELGDSALYLCASSFGQGGHEQYFGPGTRLTVT.

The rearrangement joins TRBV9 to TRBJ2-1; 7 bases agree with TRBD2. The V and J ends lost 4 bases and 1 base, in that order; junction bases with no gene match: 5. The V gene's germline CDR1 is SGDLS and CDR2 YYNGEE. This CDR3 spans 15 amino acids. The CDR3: CASSLAGASYNEQFF. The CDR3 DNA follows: TGTGCCAGCAGCCTTGCGGGAGCTTCCTACAATGAGCAGTTCTTC.

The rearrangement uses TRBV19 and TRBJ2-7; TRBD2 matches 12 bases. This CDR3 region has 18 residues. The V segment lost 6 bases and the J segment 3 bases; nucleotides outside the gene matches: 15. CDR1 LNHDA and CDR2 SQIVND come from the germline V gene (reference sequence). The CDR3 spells CASSFRGPGLAGNYEQYF. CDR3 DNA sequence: TGTGCCAGTAGCTTCCGGGGGCCCGGACTAGCGGGAAACTACGAGCAGTACTTC.

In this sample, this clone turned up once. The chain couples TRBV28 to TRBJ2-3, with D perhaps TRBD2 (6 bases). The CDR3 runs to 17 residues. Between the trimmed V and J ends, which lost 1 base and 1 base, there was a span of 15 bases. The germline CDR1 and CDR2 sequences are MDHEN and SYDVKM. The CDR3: CASSLFRDFMGTDTQYF. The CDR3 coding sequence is TGTGCCAGCAGTTTATTCCGGGACTTTATGGGCACAGATACGCAGTATTTT.

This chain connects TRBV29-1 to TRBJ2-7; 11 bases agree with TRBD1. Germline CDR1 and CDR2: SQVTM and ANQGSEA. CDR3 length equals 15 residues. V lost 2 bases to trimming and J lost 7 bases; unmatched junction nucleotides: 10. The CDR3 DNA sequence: TGCAGCGTTGAACCTGGACAGGGGGCCCCAGGGGAGCAGTACTTC. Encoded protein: CSVEPGQGAPGEQYF.

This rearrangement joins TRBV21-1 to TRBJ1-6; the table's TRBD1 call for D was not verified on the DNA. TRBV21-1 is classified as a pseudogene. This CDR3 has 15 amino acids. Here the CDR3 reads CASSTDRGLNSPLHF. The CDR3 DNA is TGTGCCAGCAGCACCGACAGGGGGTTAAATTCACCCCTCCACTTT.

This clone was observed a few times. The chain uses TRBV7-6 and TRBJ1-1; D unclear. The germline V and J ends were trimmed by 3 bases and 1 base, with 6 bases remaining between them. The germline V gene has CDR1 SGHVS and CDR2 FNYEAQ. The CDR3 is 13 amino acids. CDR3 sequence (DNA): TGTGCCAGCAGCTTGAACAGGAACACTGAAGCTTTCTTT. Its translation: CASSLNRNTEAFF.

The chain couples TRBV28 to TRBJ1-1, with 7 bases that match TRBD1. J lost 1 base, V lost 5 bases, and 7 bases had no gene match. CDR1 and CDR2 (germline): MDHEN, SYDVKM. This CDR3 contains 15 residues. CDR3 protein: CASSPSDRRNTEAFF. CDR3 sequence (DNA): TGTGCCAGCAGTCCCTCGGACAGGAGGAACACTGAAGCTTTCTTT. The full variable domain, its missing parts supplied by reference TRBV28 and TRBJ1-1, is DVKVTQSSRYLVKRTGEKVFLECVQDMDHENMFWYRQDPGLGLRLIYFSYDVKMKEKGDIPEGYSVSREKKERFSLILESASTNQTSMYLCASSPSDRRNTEAFFGQGTRLTVV.

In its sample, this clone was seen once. The CDR3 loop is CASSFPGTPSTDTQYF. For the CDR3, the DNA is TGTGCCAGCAGCTTTCCAGGGACACCTAGCACAGATACGCAGTATTTT. The rearrangement links TRBV5-4 to TRBJ2-3; perhaps TRBD1 as D (6 bases). V lost 2 bases and J lost 0, with 13 bases in between. Looked up from germline, CDR1 is SGHNT and CDR2 is YYREEE (reference sequence). The CDR3 length is 16 residues.

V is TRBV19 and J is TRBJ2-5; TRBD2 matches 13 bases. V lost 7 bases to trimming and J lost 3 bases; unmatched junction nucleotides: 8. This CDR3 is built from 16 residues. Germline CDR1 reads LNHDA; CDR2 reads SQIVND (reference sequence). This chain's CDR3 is CASKGTSGAHEETQYF. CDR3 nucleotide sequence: TGTGCCAGTAAGGGGACTAGCGGGGCGCATGAAGAGACCCAGTACTTC.